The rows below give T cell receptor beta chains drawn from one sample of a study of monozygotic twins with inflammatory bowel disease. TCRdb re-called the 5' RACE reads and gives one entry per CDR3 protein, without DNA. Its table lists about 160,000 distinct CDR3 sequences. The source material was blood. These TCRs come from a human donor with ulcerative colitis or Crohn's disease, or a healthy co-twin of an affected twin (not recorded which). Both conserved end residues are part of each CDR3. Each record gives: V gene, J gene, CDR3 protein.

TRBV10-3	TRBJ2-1	CAISSSGGSMNEQFF
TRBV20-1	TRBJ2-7	CSARRGGGYEQYF
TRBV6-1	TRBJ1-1	CASTLGGAGTEAFF
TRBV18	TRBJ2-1	CASSLLPPAAGLASPSWQFF
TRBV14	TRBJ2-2	CASSQGVGELFF
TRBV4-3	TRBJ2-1	CASSQDLGSGYNEQFF
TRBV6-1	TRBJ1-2	CAIRSGGGPGYGYTF
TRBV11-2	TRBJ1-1	CASSPNRGQSAFF
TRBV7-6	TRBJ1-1	CASSSLIDRANTEAFF
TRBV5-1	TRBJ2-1	CASSLAVGLPYNEQFF
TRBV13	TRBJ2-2	CASSLPGLNTGELFF
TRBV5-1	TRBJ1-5	CASSLGIDRNQPQHF
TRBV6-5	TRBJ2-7	CASSQTGTYEQYF
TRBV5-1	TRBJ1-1	CASSLGTGALLNTEAFF
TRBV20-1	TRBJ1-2	CSARVGGGSGYTF
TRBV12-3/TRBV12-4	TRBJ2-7	CASSLWDRQYF